This record looks at one T cell receptor (beta chain) sequence and its context. What it binds is not known. This record belongs to a study of T cells in localized non-small cell lung cancer. The table came from immunoSEQ multiplex PCR; TCRdb's copy has only in-frame clones and leaves some out. This table holds about 52,000 clones, about nine tenths found once. Notes on the study in general: In the blood, greater T cell density corresponded to longer overall survival. The study found T cell clonality highest in uninvolved adjacent lung, above tumor.

Germline CDR1 and CDR2: SGHDT and YYEEEE. V lost 3 bases and J lost 4; bases outside the gene matches: 6. The CDR3 covers 16 residues. This sample comprised peripheral blood, obtained before any cancer treatment. The source is a male donor aged 60 or older with stage III squamous cell lung carcinoma. The chain is built from TRBV5-6 and TRBJ2-3; 12 bases agree with TRBD2. The CDR3 coding sequence is TGTGCCAGCAGCTCTAGCGGGAGGGGTGGTGCAGATACGCAGTATTTT. Encoded protein: CASSSSGRGGADTQYF.